What follows are 22 T cell receptor beta chains derived from one specimen sequenced in a study of blood T cell repertoires in COVID-19. The repertoire was sequenced with immunoSEQ multiplex PCR; TCRdb's copy has only in-frame clones and lacks some. The sample has 40,000 to 55,000 clones; roughly 84% are singletons. The sample comprised peripheral blood. Receptor source: a man aged 45-65 years with active COVID-19.

This chain connects TRBV5-1 to TRBJ2-5; possibly TRBD1 for D (6 bases). The V gene's germline CDR1 is SGHRS and CDR2 YFSETQ. Trimming took off 4 bases at V and 5 bases at J, with 15 bases between the two ends. This CDR3 is 14 amino acids long. The CDR3 region has the DNA TGCGCCAGCAGCCAGGACAGAGGGGTGGAGACCCAGTACTTC. It codes for CASSQDRGVETQYF.

The chain recombines TRBV29-1 with TRBJ1-1; D is possibly TRBD1 (6 bases). Deletions cut 4 bases from V and 7 bases from J, with 19 bases between. The CDR3 has 14 amino acids. Germline CDR1 reads SQVTM; CDR2 reads ANQGSEA. The chain's CDR3 is CSVGGRGARSEAFF. The CDR3 nucleotides read TGCAGCGTTGGGGGCAGGGGAGCTAGGAGTGAAGCTTTCTTT.

The V gene is TRBV27, the J gene TRBJ2-3, with 10 positions matching TRBD1. The CDR3 has 15 amino acids. Trimming took 2 bases from V and 2 from J; bases not matched to a gene: 1. Germline CDR1 MNHEY, CDR2 SMNVEV (reference sequence). The CDR3 is CASSLGTGVTDTQYF. For the CDR3, the DNA is TGTGCCAGCAGTTTAGGGACAGGGGTCACAGATACGCAGTATTTT.

The rearrangement links TRBV18 to TRBJ1-3; perhaps TRBD1 as D (6 bases). V lost 2 bases, J lost 8 bases, and 13 bases lay in between. CDR1 KGHSH and CDR2 LQKENI come from the germline V gene. This CDR3 is 14 amino acids long. The CDR3 sequence is CASSPNAGEDTIYF. CDR3 nucleotide sequence: TGTGCCAGCTCACCAAATGCAGGGGAAGACACCATATATTTT.

J is TRBJ2-7 and V is TRBV9; 7 bases align to TRBD2. Losses at the gene ends were 1 base for V and 5 bases for J; bases not matched to a gene: 6. Germline loops: CDR1 SGDLS, CDR2 YYNGEE. This CDR3 comprises 14 residues. The CDR3 DNA follows: TGTGCCAGCAGCGTAAGTCTAGCGGTTGACGAGCAGTACTTC. Protein sequence: CASSVSLAVDEQYF.

The chain carries TRBV3-1 (or the pseudogene TRBV3-2) and TRBJ2-5; TRBD2 matches at 12 bases. V trimming: 4 bases; J trimming: 2 bases; junction bases outside the gene matches: 2. Germline V gives CDR1 LGHDT, CDR2 YNNKEL (reference sequence). This CDR3 contains 15 residues. Written as DNA, the CDR3 is TGTGCCAGCAGCCGTCTAGCGGGGGGGCAAGAGACCCAGTACTTC. Amino acid sequence: CASSRLAGGQETQYF.

The DNA of the CDR3 is TGTGCCAGCAGCCTCTGGACAGGGGCCTACGAGCAGTACTTC. Its translation is CASSLWTGAYEQYF. V and J are TRBV7-8 and TRBJ2-7; TRBD1 aligns across 9 bases. The CDR3 has 14 amino acids. Germline trimming cut 5 bases from V and 2 bases from J; bases unmatched to any gene: 4. In germline, CDR1 is SGHVS, CDR2 FQNEAQ.

Written as DNA, the CDR3 is TGTGCCAGCAGTTACTCGACATCGACAGGGCCCAAAGCTTTCTTT. This sequence encodes CASSYSTSTGPKAFF. The V call is TRBV6-2 or TRBV6-3, the J call TRBJ1-1; 7 nucleotides line up with TRBD1. Germline assignment: CDR1 MNHEY and CDR2 SVGEGT. Trimming removed 0 bases from V and 9 bases from J; junction bases left unmatched: 10. This CDR3 is 15 amino acids long.

The rearrangement links TRBV24-1 to TRBJ1-3; TRBD1 agrees at 7 bases. The CDR3 is 15 amino acids. CDR1 and CDR2 (germline): KGHDR, SFDVKD. V trimming: 5 bases; J trimming: 4 bases; junction bases outside the gene matches: 7. The CDR3 sequence is CATSVPTGRGNTIYF. DNA for the CDR3: TGTGCCACCAGTGTCCCGACAGGGAGAGGAAACACCATATATTTT.

In this sample, this clone turned up a few times. The gene calls are TRBV7-9 and TRBJ1-3, with no clear D. This CDR3 region has 16 residues. V lost 11 bases, J lost 2 bases, and 22 bases lay in between. The germline V gene has CDR1 SEHNR and CDR2 FQNEAQ (reference sequence). The CDR3 DNA is TGTGCCGAGATTTCTGGAGGTCGCGAAGCTGGAAACACCATATATTTT. Translation: CAEISGGREAGNTIYF.

This clone turned up a few times. This chain connects TRBV9 to TRBJ1-2, with 8 bases matching TRBD1. V lost 0 bases to trimming and J lost 4 bases; unmatched junction nucleotides: 8. The CDR3 extends over 16 amino acids. CDR1 SGDLS and CDR2 YYNGEE come from the germline V gene. The CDR3 coding sequence is TGTGCCAGCAGCGTAGATCAGGGGGCGAGATTCTATGGCTACACCTTC. This codes for CASSVDQGARFYGYTF.

The CDR3 reads CASSLVGTGTYEQYF. The DNA of the CDR3 is TGTGCCAGCAGCTTAGTTGGGACAGGAACCTACGAGCAGTACTTC. This chain connects TRBV7-8 to TRBJ2-7; 8 nucleotides align to TRBD1. V shed 1 base and J 2 bases; nucleotides not matched to a gene: 4. The CDR3 runs 15 residues. Germline CDR1 reads SGHVS; CDR2 reads FQNEAQ.

Only a few counts were recorded for this clone. The chain joins TRBV18 to TRBJ2-7, with a possible D match to TRBD1 (6 bases). CDR1 and CDR2 (germline): KGHSH, LQKENI. There are 12 residues in the CDR3. With 8 bases removed from V and 6 bases from J, the gap between germline ends came to 14 bases. DNA of the CDR3: TGTGCCAGCCTACAGATGACAGGCGAGCAGTACTTC. It is translated as CASLQMTGEQYF.

The V gene is TRBV4-1, the J gene TRBJ1-2, with TRBD1 matching 7 bases. Looked up from germline, CDR1 is MGHRA and CDR2 is YSYEKL. The CDR3 runs to 14 residues. V gave up 0 bases and J gave up 4 bases; unmatched junction bases: 2. The CDR3 nucleotides are TGCGCCAGCAGCCAAGAGGACAGGACCTATGGCTACACCTTC. This translates into CASSQEDRTYGYTF.

The chain links TRBV19 to TRBJ2-7; D may be TRBD1 (6 bases). This CDR3 contains 15 residues. V lost 7 bases and J lost 0, with 16 bases in between. Germline CDR1 LNHDA, CDR2 SQIVND (reference sequence). The CDR3 DNA sequence: TGTGCCAGTAAAGTGAACAGGGCGTCCTCCTACGAGCAGTACTTC. Its protein product is CASKVNRASSYEQYF.

The CDR3 coding sequence is TGTGCCAGTAGTATAGGGGGACAGTCCACCTACGAGCAGTACTTC. As protein: CASSIGGQSTYEQYF. The chain recombines TRBV19 with TRBJ2-7; 7 bases align to TRBD1. The CDR3 has 15 residues. Germline assignment: CDR1 LNHDA and CDR2 SQIVND (reference sequence). V shed 1 base and J 2 bases; nucleotides not matched to a gene: 5.

The J gene is TRBJ2-1, the V gene TRBV6-6; 12 bases agree with TRBD2. Germline V gene data show CDR1 as MNHNY and CDR2 as SVGAGI (reference sequence). This CDR3 region has 16 residues. V lost 6 bases, J lost 6 bases, and 9 bases stayed unmatched. CDR3 loop: CASSRLLAGGPNEQFF. For the CDR3, the DNA is TGTGCCAGCAGCCGCCTCCTAGCGGGGGGGCCCAATGAGCAGTTCTTC.

The chain couples TRBV28 to TRBJ2-7; TRBD2 matches 9 bases. Losses at the gene ends were 4 bases for V and 4 bases for J; bases not matched to a gene: 11. The CDR3 extends over 16 amino acids. CDR1 is MDHEN and CDR2 is SYDVKM in the germline V gene. CDR3 residues: CASSSPSAGGWYEQYF. CDR3 in DNA: TGTGCCAGCAGTTCACCCTCAGCGGGGGGTTGGTACGAGCAGTACTTC.

V is TRBV5-1 and J is TRBJ2-2; perhaps TRBD1 as D (5 bases). CDR1 SGHRS and CDR2 YFSETQ come from the germline V gene. The CDR3 has 14 amino acids. Trimming stripped 6 bases from V and 3 bases from J, with 12 bases between. DNA for the CDR3: TGCGCCAGCACTGCAGGGTGGGACACCGGGGAGCTGTTTTTT. This sequence encodes CASTAGWDTGELFF.

J is TRBJ2-5 and V is TRBV18; perhaps TRBD1 as D (6 bases). Germline CDR1 is KGHSH and CDR2 is LQKENI. The CDR3 is made up of 15 amino acids. The germline V and J ends were trimmed by 2 bases and 0 bases, with 10 bases remaining between them. CDR3 sequence reads: CASSPMGANQETQYF. In DNA, the CDR3 is TGTGCCAGCTCACCAATGGGGGCTAACCAAGAGACCCAGTACTTC. The variable domain in full, completed from reference TRBV18 and TRBJ2-5, reads NAGVMQNPRHLVRRRGQEARLRCSPMKGHSHVYWYRQLPEEGLKFMVYLQKENIIDESGMPKERFSAEFPKEGPSILRIQQVVRGDSAAYFCASSPMGANQETQYFGPGTRLLVL.

The chain joins TRBV28 to TRBJ1-6; a possible D gene is TRBD1 (6 bases). With 6 bases removed from V and 8 bases from J, the gap between germline ends came to 14 bases. Germline CDR1 and CDR2: MDHEN and SYDVKM. The CDR3 has 14 residues. The CDR3 loop reads CASSADRWDSPLHF. For the CDR3, the DNA is TGTGCCAGCAGCGCAGACAGGTGGGATTCACCCCTCCACTTT.

This clone showed up just once. The chain employs TRBV2 and TRBJ2-7; 8 bases are shared with TRBD2. CDR1 and CDR2 from the germline V gene are SNHLY and FYNNEI. V was clipped by 3 bases and J by 3 bases; unmatched bases: 4. This CDR3 comprises 14 residues. CDR3 nucleotide sequence: TGTGCCAGCAGTGACCCGGGGGGGTTCTACGAGCAGTACTTC. Its protein is CASSDPGGFYEQYF.